This T cell receptor (beta chain) was documented in a study of T cells in Graves' hyperthyroidism and ophthalmopathy. Study details: Peripheral blood draws took place at initial diagnosis, ahead of any treatment. General study points: Ophthalmopathy, which appeared later, was predicted by the model a median roughly 6.5 months before onset. Within blood appeared most thyroid clonotypes that had expanded above 0.001. By a 13 V-J model, ophthalmopathy was set apart from stable hyperthyroidism.

This CDR3 contains 15 residues. Trimming pared 5 bases from V and 3 bases from J, leaving 14 bases between. In germline, CDR1 is MNHNS, CDR2 SASEGT. From RNA transcripts, TCR beta CDR3 regions were amplified. A first-round RT-PCR of the TCR CDR3 used the HTBI primer set. TCRdb re-called the multiplex PCR reads with MiXCR, one entry per CDR3 protein. The sample lists more than 650,000 distinct CDR3 sequences, around 15% occurring once. Ten or more counts support this clonotype. What it binds is not known. Sequenced sample: blood. This receptor was taken from a woman under 30 with Graves' hyperthyroidism. The rearrangement uses TRBV6-1 and TRBJ1-5; D remains ambiguous. The CDR3 DNA reads TGTGCCAGCAGTTACGCGGGAGGAGTCAATCAGCCCCAGCATTTT. Its protein is CASSYAGGVNQPQHF.